This T cell receptor (beta chain) was captured in a study of PD-1 blockade in classical Hodgkin lymphoma. Broader study findings: Baseline TCR diversity was reportedly lower in newly diagnosed patients than healthy donors.

The V and J ends lost 0 bases and 0 bases respectively, with 9 bases between them. The CDR3 is made up of 16 amino acids. Germline CDR1 reads KGHSH; CDR2 reads LQKENI. Points on this clone: Its antigen is unidentified.

Time point described: cycle 4 day 1 (C4D1), after more than five weeks of nivolumab. Exposure to brentuximab vedotin varied, and each patient had relapsed following autologous stem cell transplantation. Sequencing was performed with immunoSEQ multiplex PCR; in TCRdb, only in-frame clones are kept and a portion is missing. The top ten hold about 18% of the sample, which has fewer than 95,000 clones, about 83% seen once. This clonotype was obtained from a human donor with classical Hodgkin lymphoma. Sequenced here: peripheral blood mononuclear cells (PBMCs), sampled before the fourth cycle of nivolumab. The chain is built from TRBV18 and TRBJ2-1; D unclear. The DNA for the CDR3 is TGTGCCAGCTCACCACCTCAAAAAAGCTCCTACAATGAGCAGTTCTTC. Its translation is CASSPPQKSSYNEQFF.